This T cell receptor (beta chain) was sequenced during a study of T cell changes during pregnancy in multiple sclerosis. V lost 3 bases to trimming and J lost 4 bases; unmatched junction nucleotides: 5. CDR3 length: 15 amino acids. Germline assignment: CDR1 LNHDA and CDR2 SQIVND (reference sequence). Clones were sequenced by immunoSEQ multiplex PCR, and TCRdb holds only the in-frame ones, with some missing. The sample has about 68,000 clones; about nine tenths are singletons. The chain employs TRBV19 and TRBJ2-4; 8 positions agree with TRBD1. The receptor was isolated from a female donor with multiple sclerosis, enrolled in a pregnancy study. Specimen: peripheral blood, collected in the third trimester of pregnancy. CDR3 bases: TGTGCCAGTAGTATCTCCGGGACAGGAAAAAACATTCAGTACTTC. This codes for CASSISGTGKNIQYF.